This TCR beta chain was sequenced during a study of cytomegalovirus exposure and HLA in healthy donors. Study summary: An earlier analysis found 100 million or so unique TCR beta sequences from approximately 190 million T cells. Study-wide points: TCR beta V segments were, for the most part, productive about 87% or about 30% of the time in an earlier analysis.

The primer mix had 60 Vbeta and 13 Jbeta primers. Only in-frame clones appear in the TCRdb table, and some are missing; sequencing was by immunoSEQ multiplex PCR. The table includes 100,000 or so clones, 78% detected once. As for this clone: Its target is unknown.

This sequence was found in a male donor in good health and CMV-seronegative. Sequencing was performed on PBMCs.

The CDR3 reads CASSLNRGSYEQYF. The DNA of the CDR3 is TGTGCCAGCAGCTTAAACAGGGGTTCCTACGAGCAGTACTTC. This chain links TRBV11-2 with TRBJ2-7; 7 nucleotides line up with TRBD1. Germline values: CDR1 SGHAT, CDR2 FQNNGV. CDR3 size: 14 residues. V was clipped by 2 bases and J by 1 base; unmatched bases: 2.